The present TCR beta chain was sequenced within a study of blood T cell repertoires in COVID-19. About the research overall: The United States, Italy and Spain provided the acute and convalescent COVID-19 samples. T cells, B-cell-depleted T cells, or PBMCs supplied cDNA or gDNA.

The V segment lost 3 bases and the J segment 2 bases; nucleotides outside the gene matches: 1. In germline, CDR1 is MDHEN, CDR2 SYDVKM. The CDR3 is made up of 14 amino acids. Authors' analysis steps: Amplification of reference gene primers was used by the study to estimate nucleated cell counts. Generated by immunoSEQ multiplex PCR, the TCRdb table keeps only in-frame clones and is missing some. That table is the source of V, J and clone size, and D and trimming were worked out from the DNA. Of about 190,000 clones in the sample, around 91% were seen once. Material: peripheral blood. V usage is TRBV28 and J usage is TRBJ1-5, with 7 positions matching TRBD1. This sequence was found in a man aged 45-65 years with acute or convalescent COVID-19. The CDR3: CASSFDRGNQPQHF. The DNA of the CDR3 is TGTGCCAGCAGTTTTGACAGGGGCAATCAGCCCCAGCATTTT.